The T cell receptor beta chain under discussion was sequenced for a study of response to subunit inactivated influenza vaccine. General study findings and limits: Authors suggested each seasonal influenza vaccination recruits few new T cells.

In TCRdb, the RT-PCR reads were re-called with MiXCR into one record per CDR3 protein. The sample shows roughly 170,000 distinct CDR3 sequences, about 9.3% of them seen only once. Regarding this clonotype: The target antigen is unknown.

Material: non-naive T cells sorted from PBMCs, obtained on the day of vaccination. The TCR sequence derives from a man in his fifties or sixties who received an inactivated influenza vaccine.

The CDR3 DNA is TGTGCCAGCAGCGTAGACACCGCGCACAGGGAAGCTTTCTTT. Translated, it gives CASSVDTAHREAFF. The chain is built from TRBV9 and TRBJ1-1, with D perhaps TRBD1 (5 bases). The CDR3 contains 14 residues. CDR1 and CDR2 from the germline V gene are SGDLS and YYNGEE. Deletions cut 0 bases from V and 8 bases from J, with 14 bases between.